The entry below describes one TCR beta chain. Its antigen is not known. Mismatch with germline at one junction end may stem from a read error. The CDR3 is made up of 17 amino acids. Germline loops: CDR1 SSHAT, CDR2 FNYEAQ (reference sequence). The data were obtained in a study of cytomegalovirus exposure and HLA in healthy donors. About the research overall: A previous analysis identified 95 million to 140 million unique TCR beta sequences derived from around 200 million T cells.

The PCR made use of 60 Vbeta and 13 Jbeta primers. The assay was immunoSEQ multiplex PCR, and TCRdb's table has in-frame clones only and misses some. Counted here are about 120,000 clones, approximately 75% occurring once; the ten biggest clones make up about 5%. Regarding the study as a whole: Some V segments (TRBV6-2 and TRBV6-3 among them) were excluded as indistinguishable. In a later analysis, a missense DCLRE1C variant was linked to TCR beta V- and J-gene trimming. Association with HLA alleles at 0.05 false discovery rate was found for around 17,000 TCR beta sequences in a later analysis.

This clonotype was obtained from a man aged 50 to 59 in good health and CMV-seropositive. The sequencing input was PBMCs. The genes are TRBV7-7 and TRBJ2-2; 14 bases map to TRBD2. CDR3 loop: CASSQTSGGAGTGELFF. The DNA for the CDR3 is TGTGCTAGCAGTCAGACTAGCGGGGGGGCCGGCACCGGGGAGCTGTTTTTT.